One sample yielded the 22 T cell receptor beta chains listed below, sequenced in a study of control samples from healthy donors and cancer patients. Here immunoSEQ multiplex PCR was the method, and the copy in TCRdb shows in-frame clones only, minus some. The sample has about 55,000 clones, around 96% seen once. The specimen sequenced was blood. The receptors shown here come from a woman between 18 and 30 years old in good health.

The chain uses TRBV2 and TRBJ1-2, with D perhaps matching TRBD1 (5 bases). V lost 4 bases to trimming and J lost 1 base, with 10 bases between them. Germline CDR1 reads SNHLY; CDR2 reads FYNNEI. The CDR3 has 14 amino acids. Written as DNA, the CDR3 is TGTGCCAGCAGTGGTCGGGGCCTTAACTATGGCTACACCTTC. Its protein product is CASSGRGLNYGYTF.

The genes are TRBV5-4 and TRBJ2-2; D uncertain. CDR1 SGHNT and CDR2 YYREEE come from the germline V gene (reference sequence). V was clipped by 3 bases and J by 3 bases, with 3 bases between them. The CDR3 consists of 12 residues. Here the CDR3 reads CASSSYTGELFF. CDR3 nucleotide sequence: TGTGCCAGCAGCTCTTACACCGGGGAGCTGTTTTTT. Full variable domain (rest looked up from reference TRBV5-4 and TRBJ2-2): ETGVTQSPTHLIKTRGQQVTLRCSSQSGHNTVSWYQQALGQGPQFIFQYYREEENGRGNFPPRFSGLQFPNYSSELNVNALELDDSALYLCASSSYTGELFFGEGSRLTVL.

The count of this clone is one. This chain connects TRBV5-5 to TRBJ2-7; D unresolved. Looked up from germline, CDR1 is SGHKS and CDR2 is YYEKEE (reference sequence). The V end lost 2 bases, the J end lost 3 bases, and 3 bases lay between the germline ends. The CDR3 covers 11 residues. The CDR3 here is CASSFGYEQYF. CDR3 coding DNA: TGTGCCAGCAGCTTTGGCTACGAGCAGTACTTC.

The chain recombines TRBV7-2 with TRBJ2-3; TRBD2 agrees at 8 bases. CDR1 SGHTA and CDR2 FQGNSA come from the germline V gene. The J segment lost 0 bases and the V segment lost 2 bases, leaving 7 bases of the junction unmatched. The CDR3 length is 17 residues. The DNA for the CDR3 is TGTGCCAGCAGCTTAAAGGTTGCGGGGGGTAGCACAGATACGCAGTATTTT. It codes for CASSLKVAGGSTDTQYF.

The chain is built from TRBV7-6 and TRBJ2-3, with TRBD1 matching 7 bases. Germline V gene data show CDR1 as SGHVS and CDR2 as FNYEAQ. V lost 4 bases to trimming and J lost 0 bases; unmatched junction nucleotides: 7. This CDR3 is built from 16 residues. This CDR3 reads CASSYGTATSTDTQYF. CDR3 in DNA: TGTGCCAGCAGCTATGGGACAGCAACTAGCACAGATACGCAGTATTTT.

The V gene is TRBV18, the J gene TRBJ1-2; 10 positions match TRBD1. Losses at the gene ends were 4 bases for V and 8 bases for J; bases not matched to a gene: 7. The CDR3 sequence is 14 residues long. From germline, CDR1 is KGHSH and CDR2 LQKENI. CDR3 coding DNA: TGTGCCAGCTCACTGCTGGACAGGGGGAAAGGCTACACCTTC. It codes for CASSLLDRGKGYTF.

The rearrangement links TRBV12-5 to TRBJ1-1; 11 bases fit TRBD1. Germline V gene sequence: CDR1 LGHNT, CDR2 FRNRAP. The CDR3 has 16 amino acids. V lost 8 bases, J lost 0 bases, and 8 bases stayed unmatched. Here the CDR3 reads CASFEGQGVLNTEAFF. The CDR3 bases are TGTGCTAGTTTCGAGGGACAGGGGGTCCTGAACACTGAAGCTTTCTTT.

This chain connects TRBV6-5 to TRBJ1-3; the D is unclear. Per germline, CDR1 MNHEY and CDR2 SVGAGI. V lost 7 bases and J lost 0, with 13 bases in between. This CDR3 region has 15 residues. The CDR3 nucleotides are TGTGCCAGCACCCGGGGAGCTAGCTCTGGAAACACCATATATTTT. This encodes CASTRGASSGNTIYF.

The chain joins TRBV9 to TRBJ1-6; D gene unclear. Per germline, CDR1 SGDLS and CDR2 YYNGEE. With 0 bases removed from V and 5 bases from J, the gap between germline ends came to 6 bases. This CDR3 comprises 14 residues. CDR3 in amino acids: CASSVVPDNSPLHF. The CDR3 DNA sequence: TGTGCCAGCAGCGTAGTTCCAGATAATTCACCCCTCCACTTT.

The rearrangement links TRBV5-1 to TRBJ2-5; 11 bases are shared with TRBD2. From germline, CDR1 is SGHRS and CDR2 YFSETQ. The CDR3 length is 15 residues. J gave up 4 bases and V 2 bases, and 4 bases lay outside the gene matches. The CDR3 reads CASSFTSGGPETQYF. As DNA, the CDR3 is TGCGCCAGCAGCTTTACTAGCGGGGGCCCAGAGACCCAGTACTTC.

This clone was counted a few times. The CDR3 nucleotides read TGTGCCAGCAGCCCTTTGGGGGCGGGTCTCTACGAGCAGTACTTC. Translation: CASSPLGAGLYEQYF. The V call is TRBV3-1 (or the pseudogene TRBV3-2), the J call TRBJ2-7; perhaps TRBD1 as D (6 bases). Trimming removed 4 bases from V and 3 bases from J, with 16 bases in between. There are 15 residues in the CDR3. Looked up from germline, CDR1 is LGHDT and CDR2 is YNNKEL (reference sequence).

The V and J genes are TRBV29-1 and TRBJ1-1; no definite D call. This CDR3 has 13 residues. CDR1 SQVTM and CDR2 ANQGSEA come from the germline V gene. V gave up 4 bases and J gave up 2 bases, with 11 bases separating them. CDR3: CSVGQGTNTEAFF. The CDR3 DNA is TGCAGCGTTGGACAAGGAACTAACACTGAAGCTTTCTTT. Full variable domain (rest looked up from reference TRBV29-1 and TRBJ1-1): SAVISQKPSRDICQRGTSLTIQCQVDSQVTMMFWYRQQPGQSLTLIATANQGSEATYESGFVIDKFPISRPNLTFSTLTVSNMSPEDSSIYLCSVGQGTNTEAFFGQGTRLTVV.

V and J are TRBV5-1 and TRBJ2-7, with D possibly TRBD1 on 6 matching bases. Deletions cut 0 bases from V and 0 bases from J, with 10 bases between. This CDR3 region has 15 residues. Germline CDR1 reads SGHRS; CDR2 reads YFSETQ. The CDR3 is CASSLERGSSYEQYF. CDR3 nucleotide sequence: TGCGCCAGCAGCTTGGAAAGGGGGTCCTCCTACGAGCAGTACTTC. Filled out from reference TRBV5-1 and TRBJ2-7, the complete variable domain reads KAGVTQTPRYLIKTRGQQVTLSCSPISGHRSVSWYQQTPGQGLQFLFEYFSETQRNKGNFPGRFSGRQFSNSRSEMNVSTLELGDSALYLCASSLERGSSYEQYFGPGTRLTVT.

This clone appeared once. This rearrangement joins TRBV19 to TRBJ1-1, with D maybe TRBD1 (6 bases). There are 14 residues in the CDR3. Germline CDR1 LNHDA, CDR2 SQIVND (reference sequence). The V gene lost 6 bases and the J gene lost 10 bases, with 21 bases spanning the gap. The CDR3 region has the DNA TGTGCCAGTAGAGGGGTGGGAGGTGGACAGAGAGCTTTCTTT. Amino acid sequence: CASRGVGGGQRAFF. The complete variable domain, with remaining parts taken from reference TRBV19 and TRBJ1-1, reads DGGITQSPKYLFRKEGQNVTLSCEQNLNHDAMYWYRQDPGQGLRLIYYSQIVNDFQKGDIAEGYSVSREKKESFPLTVTSAQKNPTAFYLCASRGVGGGQRAFFGQGTRLTVV.

This rearrangement joins TRBV10-2 to TRBJ1-6, with TRBD1 matching 9 bases. This CDR3 spans 15 amino acids. From germline, CDR1 is WSHSY and CDR2 SAAADI. V lost 3 bases, J lost 7 bases, and 4 bases stayed unmatched. CDR3 sequence: CASSDTTGGNSPLHF. In DNA, the CDR3 is TGCGCCAGCAGTGACACGACAGGGGGGAATTCACCCCTCCACTTT.

This clone occurred once. The chain carries TRBV12-3 or TRBV12-4 and TRBJ2-3; no clear D. CDR3 length: 12 amino acids. The V gene lost 7 bases and the J gene lost 0 bases, with 5 bases spanning the gap. In DNA form, the CDR3 reads TGTGCCAGCATTTTCAGCACAGATACGCAGTATTTT. Translation gives CASIFSTDTQYF.

The J gene is TRBJ1-6, the V gene TRBV27; D perhaps matches TRBD1 (5 bases). V was cut by 8 bases and J by 6 bases, with 11 bases left in between. The CDR3 runs to 13 residues. Germline CDR1 MNHEY, CDR2 SMNVEV (reference sequence). Here the CDR3 DNA reads TGTGCCAGCCGGGGGAGGGGTAATTCACCCCTCCACTTT. This gives the protein CASRGRGNSPLHF.

This clone appeared once. This chain links TRBV11-2 with TRBJ2-3, with D maybe TRBD2 (7 bases). Germline V gene lookup returns CDR1 SGHAT and CDR2 FQNNGV. CDR3 length equals 18 residues. The V gene lost 0 bases and the J gene lost 3 bases, with 19 bases spanning the gap. The CDR3 here is CASSLEGAGRGLTDTQYF. CDR3 in DNA: TGTGCCAGCAGCTTAGAGGGGGCCGGGCGGGGGTTGACAGATACGCAGTATTTT.

The chain is built from TRBV19 and TRBJ1-4, with D unclear. V lost 6 bases and J 5 bases, leaving 7 bases between the germline ends. Germline loops: CDR1 LNHDA, CDR2 SQIVND (reference sequence). The CDR3 runs 12 residues. DNA for the CDR3: TGTGCCAGTAGCGTTGGGAATGAAAAACTGTTTTTT. Residues: CASSVGNEKLFF.

This sequence joins TRBV6-5 and TRBJ1-1, with D possibly TRBD1 on 5 matching bases. Germline CDR1 reads MNHEY; CDR2 reads SVGAGI. The germline V and J ends were trimmed by 8 bases and 11 bases, with 12 bases remaining between them. The CDR3 is 10 amino acids. The CDR3 here is CASGSGGAFF. Here the CDR3 DNA reads TGTGCCAGCGGGTCGGGGGGGGCTTTCTTT.

The chain uses TRBV7-9 and TRBJ2-7, with D perhaps given as TRBD1 or TRBD2 (6 bases each). This CDR3 is 16 amino acids long. Germline lookup yields CDR1 SEHNR and CDR2 FQNEAQ (reference sequence). V gave up 1 base and J gave up 2 bases, with 15 bases separating them. This CDR3 reads CASSLGGWGAPYEQYF. In nucleotides, the CDR3 is TGTGCCAGCAGCTTAGGGGGTTGGGGGGCACCCTACGAGCAGTACTTC.

The genes are TRBV30 and TRBJ1-1; D may be TRBD1 (6 bases). CDR1 and CDR2 (germline): GTSNPN, SVGIG (reference sequence). The CDR3 has 13 amino acids. Trimming left V 1 base short and J 5 bases short, with 11 bases between. The CDR3 reads CAWSDAGTTEAFF. CDR3 coding DNA: TGTGCCTGGAGTGACGCCGGGACAACTGAAGCTTTCTTT. The whole variable domain, remainder taken from reference TRBV30 and TRBJ1-1, is SQTIHQWPATLVQPVGSPLSLECTVEGTSNPNLYWYRQAAGRGLQLLFYSVGIGQISSEVPQNLSASRPQDRQFILSSKKLLLSDSGFYLCAWSDAGTTEAFFGQGTRLTVV.